What follows are 25 T cell receptor beta chains derived from one specimen sequenced in a study of T cells in Graves' hyperthyroidism and ophthalmopathy. TCR beta CDR3 region amplification was performed from RNA transcripts. The HTBI primer set served for first-round RT-PCR of the TCR CDR3. TCRdb re-called the multiplex PCR reads with MiXCR, one entry per CDR3 protein. In the table there are under 400,000 distinct CDR3 sequences, about 21% of which are singletons. The sequenced sample was blood. The receptor source for this set is a woman aged 45-59 years with Graves' hyperthyroidism.

The chain recombines TRBV7-8 with TRBJ2-7, with TRBD2 matching over 7 bases. Germline V gives CDR1 SGHVS, CDR2 FQNEAQ. V was pared by 2 bases and J by 2 bases, with 3 bases of the junction left unmatched. The CDR3 spans 14 residues. The CDR3 bases are TGTGCCAGCAGCTTAACGCGGGGGACCTACGAGCAGTACTTC. This codes for CASSLTRGTYEQYF.

This clonotype was observed at least ten times. The rearrangement uses TRBV29-1 and TRBJ2-7; 11 positions match TRBD1. CDR3 size: 13 residues. CDR1 and CDR2 from the germline V gene are SQVTM and ANQGSEA. J gave up 9 bases and V 3 bases, and 7 bases lay outside the gene matches. The CDR3 here is CSVDPGQGAGQYF. The DNA of the CDR3 is TGCAGCGTTGACCCCGGACAGGGGGCAGGGCAGTACTTC.

A few counts support this clonotype. V is TRBV20-1 and J is TRBJ1-5; TRBD1 might be the D (6 bases). The CDR3 totals 13 residues. CDR1 DFQATT and CDR2 SNEGSKA come from the germline V gene (reference sequence). V lost 4 bases and J 5 bases, leaving 12 bases between the germline ends. For the CDR3, the DNA is TGCAGTGCTAAAACAGGGAGGGATCAGCCCCAGCATTTT. Its protein is CSAKTGRDQPQHF.

The V and J genes are TRBV24-1 and TRBJ2-5, with a possible D match to TRBD2 (5 bases). V was pared by 3 bases and J by 1 base, with 11 bases between. Germline-derived CDR1 and CDR2 are KGHDR and SFDVKD. This CDR3 contains 15 residues. The CDR3 bases are TGTGCCACCAGTGATCCCGGGATCAGCCAAGAGACCCAGTACTTC. This sequence encodes CATSDPGISQETQYF.

This clonotype was observed a few times. V gene TRBV12-3 or TRBV12-4 combines with J gene TRBJ1-4, with 9 bases identical to TRBD1. The CDR3 spans 16 residues. After removal of 6 bases from V and 2 bases from J, the junction contained 7 bases not matched to a gene. This chain's CDR3 is CASSQGQGVTNEKLFF. The CDR3, as DNA: TGTGCCAGCAGCCAGGGACAGGGAGTGACTAATGAAAAACTGTTTTTT.

The chain recombines TRBV5-4 with TRBJ2-3; TRBD1 aligns across 8 bases. The CDR3 consists of 14 residues. The ends lost 3 bases at V and 1 base at J; junction bases unmatched: 1. Looked up from germline, CDR1 is SGHNT and CDR2 is YYREEE (reference sequence). CDR3 nucleotide sequence: TGTGCCAGCAGCTCGGACAGGGGCACAGATACGCAGTATTTT. Encoded protein: CASSSDRGTDTQYF.

This clonotype was recorded many times. The J gene is TRBJ2-3, the V gene TRBV20-1, with 9 bases that match TRBD2. The CDR3 covers 14 residues. The junction had 5 bases not matched to a gene; V was cut back by 4 bases and J by 3 bases. The germline V gene has CDR1 DFQATT and CDR2 SNEGSKA (reference sequence). CDR3 amino acids: CSAKLAGATDTQYF. The DNA for the CDR3 is TGCAGTGCTAAGTTAGCGGGAGCGACAGATACGCAGTATTTT.

This clonotype was counted only a few times. The J gene is TRBJ1-5, the V gene TRBV12-5; no clear D gene. The CDR3 runs 14 residues. The germline V gene encodes CDR1 LGHNT and CDR2 FRNRAP. V shed 1 base and J shed 4 bases, with 8 bases lying between them. CDR3 DNA: TGTGCTAGTGGTTTGGAGGGTTGGAATCAGCCCCAGCATTTT. Amino acid sequence: CASGLEGWNQPQHF.

In this sample, this clonotype turned up many times. This chain joins TRBV29-1 and TRBJ2-2; no definite D call. In germline, CDR1 is SQVTM, CDR2 ANQGSEA. This CDR3 contains 13 residues. V lost 4 bases and J lost 5, with 11 bases in between. This CDR3 reads CSVVGERTGELFF. As DNA, the CDR3 is TGCAGCGTTGTTGGGGAAAGGACCGGGGAGCTGTTTTTT.

Ten or more counts support this clonotype. The CDR3 nucleotides read TGTGCCAGCAGTTTATGGGGGGACGACACTGAAGCTTTCTTT. The encoded protein is CASSLWGDDTEAFF. The chain has TRBV28 and TRBJ1-1, with D perhaps matching TRBD1 (5 bases). The V end lost 0 bases, the J end lost 3 bases, and 8 bases lay between the germline ends. Germline V gene lookup returns CDR1 MDHEN and CDR2 SYDVKM. The CDR3 extends over 14 amino acids.

This clonotype has only a few counts. The chain recombines TRBV6-6 with TRBJ2-1, with 8 bases matching TRBD2. Per germline, CDR1 MNHNY and CDR2 SVGAGI (reference sequence). There are 16 residues in the CDR3. The junction had 8 bases not matched to a gene; V was cut back by 0 bases and J by 7 bases. The CDR3, as DNA: TGTGCCAGCAGTTACTCGATCGGGACTAGTAGTAATGAGCAGTTCTTC. It codes for CASSYSIGTSSNEQFF.

This clonotype was seen many times. The chain couples TRBV27 to TRBJ2-1; D perhaps matches TRBD1 (6 bases). Per the germline V gene, CDR1 is MNHEY and CDR2 is SMNVEV (reference sequence). The germline V and J ends were trimmed by 4 bases and 0 bases, with 10 bases remaining between them. There are 15 residues in the CDR3. As DNA, the CDR3 is TGTGCCAGCAGTTCTGACAGGAGCTCCTACAATGAGCAGTTCTTC. Translation: CASSSDRSSYNEQFF.

The chain is built from TRBV6-5 and TRBJ2-1; possible D gene TRBD1, 5 bases. Germline V gene sequence: CDR1 MNHEY, CDR2 SVGAGI. CDR3 size: 13 residues. Trimming took off 2 bases at V and 7 bases at J, with 9 bases between the two ends. The DNA of the CDR3 is TGTGCCAGCAGTTACCAGGGTACGAATGAGCAGTTCTTC. This gives the protein CASSYQGTNEQFF.

This rearrangement joins TRBV12-3 or TRBV12-4 to TRBJ2-2, with TRBD1 matching over 9 bases. CDR3 length: 16 residues. V lost 7 bases, J lost 7 bases, and 13 bases stayed unmatched. The CDR3 reads CASISNRGRINGELFF. The CDR3 DNA sequence: TGTGCCAGCATCTCCAACAGGGGGCGAATAAACGGGGAGCTGTTTTTT.

This clonotype was detected ten times or more. The V and J genes are TRBV28 and TRBJ2-1; 8 nucleotides match TRBD1. The trim removed 10 bases at V and 9 bases at J, leaving 11 bases unmatched. CDR3 length: 13 residues. The V gene's germline CDR1 is MDHEN and CDR2 SYDVKM. The DNA for the CDR3 is TGTGCCACCCACAGACAGGGGTGGGGTGAGCAGTTCTTC. Its protein product is CATHRQGWGEQFF.

V and J are TRBV12-3 or TRBV12-4 and TRBJ2-1, with 7 bases aligning to TRBD2. The CDR3 loop spans 15 amino acids. Trimming cost V 6 bases and J 1 base; bases outside gene matches: 6. The CDR3 bases are TGTGCCAGCAGCCGGTCTAGCGGATCCTACAATGAGCAGTTCTTC. It encodes CASSRSSGSYNEQFF.

This clonotype was seen ten or more times. The genes are TRBV6-1 and TRBJ2-7; 9 nucleotides match TRBD2. CDR1 MNHNS and CDR2 SASEGT come from the germline V gene. After removal of 6 bases from V and 1 base from J, the junction contained 10 bases not matched to a gene. The CDR3 loop spans 16 amino acids. CDR3 coding DNA: TGTGCCAGCAGCGCTCTACTAGCGGGCTTATCCTACGAGCAGTACTTC. Protein sequence: CASSALLAGLSYEQYF.

This clonotype was seen repeatedly, ten times or more. The CDR3 DNA reads as TGTGCCAGCAGCCGTGGGCGGTTTGACAATGAGCAGTTCTTC. The encoded protein is CASSRGRFDNEQFF. The chain combines TRBV7-8 with TRBJ2-1; no clear D. The V and J ends lost 5 bases and 5 bases respectively, with 13 bases between them. In germline, CDR1 is SGHVS, CDR2 FQNEAQ. This CDR3 has 14 amino acids.

This clonotype was counted ten times or more. The rearrangement joins TRBV20-1 to TRBJ2-3; 11 bases agree with TRBD2. The CDR3 spans 16 residues. Germline V gives CDR1 DFQATT, CDR2 SNEGSKA (reference sequence). The V and J ends lost 1 base and 5 bases, in that order; junction bases with no gene match: 8. The CDR3 here is CSARAKLAGVGDTQYF. The CDR3 region has the DNA TGCAGTGCTAGAGCTAAACTAGCGGGGGTGGGAGATACGCAGTATTTT.

Concerning this clonotype itself: A much more abundant neighbour one base away suggests this may be a read error. This rearrangement joins TRBV28 to TRBJ2-2; D may be TRBD1 (6 bases). V lost 6 bases to trimming and J lost 6 bases, with 14 bases between them. The CDR3 has 14 residues. Germline CDR1 and CDR2: MDHEN and SYDVKM. CDR3 residues: CASRVTGYAGELFF. CDR3 nucleotide sequence: TGTGCCAGCAGGGTCACAGGGTACGCCGGGGAGCTGTTTTTT.

In this sample, this clonotype turned up many times. This rearrangement joins TRBV2 to TRBJ1-2; TRBD1 aligns across 10 bases. The CDR3 spans 15 residues. Germline V gene sequence: CDR1 SNHLY, CDR2 FYNNEI. The V and J ends lost 3 bases and 4 bases, in that order; junction bases with no gene match: 5. CDR3 loop: CASSEEDRGPYGYTF. The CDR3 DNA reads TGTGCCAGCAGTGAGGAAGACAGGGGGCCCTATGGCTACACCTTC.

This clonotype appeared many times. J is TRBJ1-2 and V is TRBV7-8; TRBD1 might be the D (5 bases). This CDR3 is built from 12 residues. Trimming left V 5 bases short and J 5 bases short, with 9 bases between. Germline V gives CDR1 SGHVS, CDR2 FQNEAQ. CDR3 in amino acids: CASSLPGYGYTF. The CDR3 coding sequence is TGTGCCAGCAGCCTACCAGGGTATGGCTACACCTTC. The whole variable domain, remainder taken from reference TRBV7-8 and TRBJ1-2, is GAGVSQSPRYKVAKRGQDVALRCDPISGHVSLFWYQQALGQGPEFLTYFQNEAQLDKSGLPSDRFFAERPEGSVSTLKIQRTQQEDSAVYLCASSLPGYGYTFGSGTRLTVV.

This clonotype was seen ten or more times. CDR3 residues: CASSTRDRGPNSPLHF. CDR3 nucleotide sequence: TGTGCCAGCAGTACACGGGACAGGGGGCCTAATTCACCCCTCCACTTT. V usage is TRBV28 and J usage is TRBJ1-6, with 12 nucleotides matching TRBD1. The CDR3 sequence is 16 residues long. The trim removed 5 bases at V and 6 bases at J, leaving 5 bases unmatched. Germline V gives CDR1 MDHEN, CDR2 SYDVKM.

This clonotype has at least ten counts. The V call is TRBV9, the J call TRBJ1-1; D is unclear. The germline V gene has CDR1 SGDLS and CDR2 YYNGEE. V was cut by 0 bases and J by 1 base, with 7 bases left in between. CDR3 length: 14 residues. CDR3 coding DNA: TGTGCCAGCAGCGTAGTGGCAGGGAACACTGAAGCTTTCTTT. The encoded protein is CASSVVAGNTEAFF.

This clonotype appeared a few times. The chain recombines TRBV6-2 or TRBV6-3 with TRBJ2-3, with no clear D. The germline V and J ends were trimmed by 5 bases and 0 bases, with 12 bases remaining between them. Germline V lookup: CDR1 MNHEY, CDR2 SVGEGT. The CDR3 totals 15 residues. The CDR3 bases are TGTGCCAGCAGTGTTTTAGAAGGAAGCACAGATACGCAGTATTTT. The encoded protein is CASSVLEGSTDTQYF.